The clone carrying this T cell receptor (beta chain) is labeled as medium-sized (0.01 to 0.1%). Its antigen is currently unknown. This entry comes from a study of CD8+ T cells in alopecia areata. Study background: At a dose of 5 to 10 mg twice daily, oral tofacitinib was given to treated patients. Treatment with tofacitinib (6 to 18 months) was followed by 6 months off drug.

Collected material from alopecia areata patients comprised lesional scalp punch biopsies and peripheral blood. CDR3 length: 11 residues. V shed 3 bases and J shed 8 bases, with 4 bases lying between them. In germline, CDR1 is SNHLY, CDR2 FYNNEI. After isolation, RNA underwent reverse transcription to generate cDNA as the sequencing template. Only in-frame clones appear in the TCRdb table, and some are missing; sequencing was by immunoSEQ multiplex PCR. The sample lists 14,000 or so clones, 45% to 60% seen once, with roughly 11% in the top ten. Notes on the study in general: Sharing of TCRs across patients appeared less clear than in mice, possibly for HLA-related reasons.

The starting material was skin, obtained at week 0. V usage is TRBV2 and J usage is TRBJ1-4, with D unresolved. The TCR was taken from a human donor with alopecia areata. The CDR3 here is CASSEGEKLFF. In nucleotides, the CDR3 is TGTGCCAGCAGTGAGGGGGAAAAACTGTTTTTT.